This T cell receptor (beta chain) emerged from a study of blood T cell repertoires in COVID-19. Study-level information: The samples span acute and convalescent COVID-19 from the United States, Italy and Spain. Nucleic acid was either cDNA or gDNA, and it came from T cells, B-cell-depleted T cells, or PBMCs.

Original processing methods: For nucleated cells, counts were estimated from reference gene primer amplification. Clones were read by immunoSEQ multiplex PCR, and TCRdb kept only the in-frame ones, dropping some. That table gives V, J and clone size, and the DNA gave D and trimming. The repertoire has 650,000 to 800,000 clones, 75% to 90% of them found once; the top ten carry under 0.3%. There are 13 residues in the CDR3. Trimming took 11 bases from V and 5 from J; bases not matched to a gene: 5. Germline CDR1 and CDR2: MNHEY and SVGAGI. V gene TRBV6-5 combines with J gene TRBJ2-7, with TRBD2 identical over 14 bases. Material: peripheral blood. The sequence came from a woman younger than 35 with acute or convalescent COVID-19. CDR3 sequence (DNA): TGTGCCGGCCGACTAGCGGGGGGGAACGAGCAGTACTTC. It specifies CAGRLAGGNEQYF.